One and the same sample provided the 22 T cell receptor beta chains below, sequenced in a study of CD8+ T cells in alopecia areata. The sequencing template was cDNA reverse transcribed from extracted RNA. Sequenced by immunoSEQ multiplex PCR; TCRdb stores in-frame clones only, minus some. Among around 150,000 clones, roughly 60% were seen once, and the ten largest hold 35% to 45%. Sequencing was performed on CD8+ T cells sorted from blood. The receptors come from a human donor in good health.

The J gene is TRBJ1-5, the V gene TRBV9; 7 nucleotides line up with TRBD1. Germline assignment: CDR1 SGDLS and CDR2 YYNGEE. This CDR3 is 14 amino acids long. V trimming: 4 bases; J trimming: 7 bases; junction bases outside the gene matches: 8. Here the CDR3 reads CASSLGTVGQPQHF. The DNA for the CDR3 is TGTGCCAGCAGCTTGGGGACAGTTGGGCAGCCCCAGCATTTT.

The chain has TRBV5-6 and TRBJ1-5; D unclear. The germline V gene has CDR1 SGHDT and CDR2 YYEEEE. The CDR3 runs 15 residues. The ends were cut back, 0 bases at V and 0 bases at J, with 7 bases in the middle. CDR3 residues: CASSLGQVSNQPQHF. In DNA form, the CDR3 reads TGTGCCAGCAGCTTGGGTCAGGTTAGCAATCAGCCCCAGCATTTT.

This clone was counted at least ten times. Other nucleotide sequences in the sample specify the same CDR3. The rearrangement joins TRBV5-1 to TRBJ2-7, with a possible D match to TRBD2 (5 bases). The CDR3 length is 14 residues. From germline, CDR1 is SGHRS and CDR2 YFSETQ. Trimming removed 4 bases at V and 0 bases at J, with 11 bases between. The chain's CDR3 is CASSPLGSSYEQYF. CDR3 nucleotides: TGCGCCAGCAGCCCACTAGGAAGCTCCTACGAGCAGTACTTC.

V usage is TRBV29-1 and J usage is TRBJ2-1; D gene unclear. V dropped 1 base and J dropped 3 bases, with 4 bases sitting between them. The CDR3 spans 12 residues. From germline, CDR1 is SQVTM and CDR2 ANQGSEA. The CDR3 coding sequence is TGCAGCGTTGAAGTCGTCTACAATGAGCAGTTCTTC. Its translation is CSVEVVYNEQFF.

This chain joins TRBV29-1 and TRBJ2-2; D uncertain. The CDR3 totals 11 residues. The V gene lost 3 bases and the J gene lost 8 bases, with 7 bases spanning the gap. Germline CDR1 is SQVTM and CDR2 is ANQGSEA. CDR3 in DNA: TGCAGCGTTGACATTGGTGGGGAGCTGTTTTTT. This codes for CSVDIGGELFF.

This clone was found a few times. The gene calls are TRBV5-1 and TRBJ2-3; TRBD2 agrees at 11 bases. The CDR3 runs to 16 residues. Per the germline V gene, CDR1 is SGHRS and CDR2 is YFSETQ. V shed 1 base, J shed 6 bases, and the junction held 7 bases outside the gene matches. The CDR3 DNA reads as TGCGCCAGCAGCTTGACTAGCGGGAGTTTGGGGGATACGCAGTATTTT. Amino acid sequence: CASSLTSGSLGDTQYF. Full variable domain (remainder filled in from reference TRBV5-1 and TRBJ2-3): KAGVTQTPRYLIKTRGQQVTLSCSPISGHRSVSWYQQTPGQGLQFLFEYFSETQRNKGNFPGRFSGRQFSNSRSEMNVSTLELGDSALYLCASSLTSGSLGDTQYFGPGTRLTVL.

This clone has just one count. The chain joins TRBV7-8 to TRBJ1-6; 8 bases map to TRBD1. The CDR3 has 16 amino acids. J was trimmed by 6 bases and V by 5 bases; bases with no gene match: 9. CDR1 is SGHVS, CDR2 FQNEAQ, per germline. The CDR3 region is CASSAGDRTANSPLHF. CDR3 sequence (DNA): TGTGCCAGCAGCGCTGGGGACAGGACCGCTAATTCACCCCTCCACTTT.

The genes are TRBV2 and TRBJ1-5; D gene ambiguous. This CDR3 is built from 13 residues. The V end lost 10 bases, the J end lost 4 bases, and 14 bases lay between the germline ends. Germline CDR1 and CDR2: SNHLY and FYNNEI. CDR3 in DNA: TGTGCCACTAAGGAAGGGAAGAATCAGCCCCAGCATTTT. It specifies CATKEGKNQPQHF.

This clone was seen more than once but under ten times. The chain couples TRBV25-1 to TRBJ2-6; 11 nucleotides agree with TRBD1. V lost 4 bases, J lost 3 bases, and 2 bases stayed unmatched. The length of the CDR3 is 16 residues. Germline V CDR1 and CDR2: MGHDK, SYGVNS. The CDR3 protein is CASSGTGGGGANVLTF. The CDR3 DNA reads TGTGCCAGCAGTGGGACAGGGGGCGGTGGGGCCAACGTCCTGACTTTC.

This clone came up a few times. V and J are TRBV15 and TRBJ2-1, with TRBD2 matching 7 bases. J was trimmed by 2 bases and V by 0 bases; bases with no gene match: 7. CDR3 length: 17 residues. The germline gives CDR1 LNHNV, CDR2 YYDKDF (reference sequence). This chain's CDR3 is CATSREDIAGAYNEQFF. The CDR3, as DNA: TGTGCCACCAGCAGAGAGGACATAGCGGGCGCCTACAATGAGCAGTTCTTC.

This rearrangement joins TRBV7-9 to TRBJ2-3; D perhaps matches TRBD2 (6 bases). The germline gives CDR1 SEHNR, CDR2 FQNEAQ (reference sequence). V was shortened by 3 bases and J by 1 base, with 8 bases between the two germline ends. CDR3 length: 14 amino acids. The CDR3, as DNA: TGTGCCAGCAGCTTCACGGGAGGCACAGATACGCAGTATTTT. This gives the protein CASSFTGGTDTQYF.

This clone was detected a few times. The CDR3 protein is CASSLGRDNVLTDTQYF. In nucleotides, the CDR3 is TGTGCCAGCAGCTTAGGCCGGGACAACGTTCTCACCGATACGCAGTATTTT. V gene TRBV7-9 combines with J gene TRBJ2-3; weak D call: TRBD1 (6 bases). This CDR3 region has 17 residues. The germline gives CDR1 SEHNR, CDR2 FQNEAQ (reference sequence). V was shortened by 1 base and J by 6 bases, with 20 bases between the two germline ends.

The gene calls are TRBV27 and TRBJ2-7, with D perhaps TRBD2 (5 bases). From germline, CDR1 is MNHEY and CDR2 SMNVEV (reference sequence). The CDR3 sequence is 16 residues long. V gave up 0 bases and J gave up 0 bases, with 12 bases separating them. The CDR3 region has the DNA TGTGCCAGCAGTTTATCGTTATCCGGGGTCTCCTACGAGCAGTACTTC. Amino acids: CASSLSLSGVSYEQYF.

J is TRBJ1-5 and V is TRBV6-5, with a weak D call TRBD1 (5 bases). Trimming stripped 2 bases from V and 4 bases from J, with 6 bases between. The CDR3 totals 13 residues. Germline-derived CDR1 and CDR2 are MNHEY and SVGAGI. For the CDR3, the DNA is TGTGCCAGCAGTTACAGGGGAAATCAGCCCCAGCATTTT. Translated: CASSYRGNQPQHF.

As concerns this clone: This specimen includes other DNA sequences encoding the same CDR3. This chain joins TRBV27 and TRBJ1-1; D is undetermined. Per germline, CDR1 MNHEY and CDR2 SMNVEV (reference sequence). Deletions cut 3 bases from V and 2 bases from J, with 7 bases between. The CDR3 totals 13 residues. The CDR3 DNA sequence: TGTGCCAGCAGTTTCGGACTTAACACTGAAGCTTTCTTT. Amino acids: CASSFGLNTEAFF.

The chain recombines TRBV30 with TRBJ1-5, with 9 bases lining up with TRBD1. The germline V gene encodes CDR1 GTSNPN and CDR2 SVGIG (reference sequence). J gave up 7 bases and V 0 bases, and 4 bases lay outside the gene matches. CDR3 size: 14 residues. The CDR3 nucleotides read TGTGCCTGGAGTGTTGGACAGGGGCAACAGCCCCAGCATTTT. It specifies CAWSVGQGQQPQHF.

The rearrangement links TRBV11-2 to TRBJ2-7; 9 positions match TRBD2. CDR1 is SGHAT, CDR2 FQNNGV, per germline. The CDR3 consists of 17 residues. Trimming removed 2 bases from V and 7 bases from J; junction bases left unmatched: 15. The CDR3 loop reads CASSLQVSSGGFGEQYF. The CDR3 region has the DNA TGTGCCAGCAGCTTACAGGTTTCCAGCGGGGGGTTCGGAGAGCAGTACTTC. The variable domain in full, with the rest retrieved from reference TRBV11-2 and TRBJ2-7, is EAGVAQSPRYKIIEKRQSVAFWCNPISGHATLYWYQQILGQGPKLLIQFQNNGVVDDSQLPKDRFSAERLKGVDSTLKIQPAKLEDSAVYLCASSLQVSSGGFGEQYFGPGTRLTVT.

The chain couples TRBV7-8 to TRBJ2-4, with unresolved D. In germline, CDR1 is SGHVS, CDR2 FQNEAQ. Trimming pared 5 bases from V and 2 bases from J, leaving 13 bases between. CDR3 length: 15 residues. This CDR3 reads CASSPREGSKNIQYF. CDR3 DNA: TGTGCCAGCAGCCCTCGAGAAGGGTCCAAAAACATTCAGTACTTC. Full variable domain (rest looked up from reference TRBV7-8 and TRBJ2-4): GAGVSQSPRYKVAKRGQDVALRCDPISGHVSLFWYQQALGQGPEFLTYFQNEAQLDKSGLPSDRFFAERPEGSVSTLKIQRTQQEDSAVYLCASSPREGSKNIQYFGAGTRLSVL.

This rearrangement joins TRBV10-2 to TRBJ2-3; 7 nucleotides line up with TRBD2. Per germline, CDR1 WSHSY and CDR2 SAAADI. This CDR3 comprises 16 residues. The V and J ends lost 4 bases and 2 bases, in that order; junction bases with no gene match: 9. The CDR3 bases are TGCGCCAGCAGTGCCTCCCGGGGACTAAACACAGATACGCAGTATTTT. The encoded protein is CASSASRGLNTDTQYF.

This sequence joins TRBV29-1 and TRBJ1-1, with 7 bases identical to TRBD1. Germline V gene data show CDR1 as SQVTM and CDR2 as ANQGSEA. V dropped 6 bases and J dropped 1; count of bases not matched to a gene: 14. The CDR3 sequence is 16 residues long. This chain's CDR3 is CSVKGNDRAPNTEAFF. CDR3 bases: TGCAGCGTCAAAGGCAATGACAGGGCCCCGAACACTGAAGCTTTCTTT.

J is TRBJ2-7 and V is TRBV12-5; no clear D. Germline V gene sequence: CDR1 LGHNT, CDR2 FRNRAP. V was shortened by 5 bases and J by 4 bases, with 6 bases between the two germline ends. There are 11 residues in the CDR3. The CDR3 spells CASGVGYEQYF. CDR3 nucleotides: TGTGCTAGTGGTGTCGGATACGAGCAGTACTTC.

In its sample, this clone was seen a few times. The gene calls are TRBV10-3 and TRBJ2-2; D not resolved. Germline V CDR1 and CDR2: ENHRY, SYGVKD. The V end was cut by 3 bases, the J end by 7 bases, with 12 bases between. This CDR3 is built from 14 residues. Here the CDR3 DNA reads TGTGCCATCAGTGAACACCAAATGGGCGGGGAGCTGTTTTTT. It translates to CAISEHQMGGELFF.